This T cell receptor (beta chain) was captured in a study of blood T cell repertoires in COVID-19. About the study: Acute and convalescent COVID-19 specimens originated in the United States, Italy and Spain.

In the source study's methods: From reference gene primer amplification, estimates of nucleated cell counts were derived. The repertoire was sequenced with immunoSEQ multiplex PCR; TCRdb's copy has only in-frame clones and lacks some. V, J and clone size are those of that table, while D and trimming were read from the DNA. The sample lists over 95,000 clones, 75% to 90% occurring once. Germline loops: CDR1 MNHNS, CDR2 SASEGT. CDR3 length: 13 amino acids. Note on this clone: At one end, the junction sequence differs from germline, possibly due to a read error.

This chain uses TRBV6-1 with TRBJ1-2; D may be TRBD1 (6 bases). The TCR comes from a human donor in a cohort sampled during active COVID-19. Sequencing was done on a sample of peripheral blood. CDR3 protein: CASREGQIYGYTF. CDR3 DNA: TGTGCCAGCAGGGAAGGACAGATATATGGCTACACCTTC.